Listed below are T cell receptor beta chains from one sample, sequenced in a study of regulatory dendritic cells for organ transplantation. Sequenced by immunoSEQ multiplex PCR; TCRdb stores in-frame clones only, minus some. Among 20,000 to 25,000 clones listed, roughly 69% were seen once. The source material was memory CD4+ T cells from blood. The receptor source for this set is a human donor in good health. The CDR3 runs from the conserved cysteine through the conserved F or W. The D gene is left open where the match is weak. The size entry is marked missing in some rows and otherwise reads once, few, many or a size class.

CDR3 protein | CDR3 DNA | J gene | V gene | D gene | clone size
CASTPDRIYGYTF | TGTGCCAGTACCCCGGACAGGATCTATGGCTACACCTTC | TRBJ1-2 | TRBV19 | TRBD1 | -
CASGRTGFGNTIYF | TGTGCCAGTGGAAGGACAGGGTTTGGAAACACCATATATTTT | TRBJ1-3 | TRBV19 | TRBD1 | -
CASSHSAQGGGNIQYF | TGCGCCAGCAGCCACAGTGCACAAGGGGGGGGGAACATTCAGTACTTC | TRBJ2-4 | TRBV4-3 | - | -
CASRSMGQSRTEAFF | TGTGCCAGCAGAAGTATGGGACAGAGTCGTACTGAAGCTTTCTTT | TRBJ1-1 | TRBV6-5 | TRBD1 | -
CASSLGAGVDTQYF | TGTGCCAGCAGCTTGGGTGCGGGGGTAGATACGCAGTATTTT | TRBJ2-3 | TRBV5-5 | TRBD2 | -
CASSLTGGGYTF | TGTGCCAGCAGCCTTACAGGGGGGGGCTACACCTTC | TRBJ1-2 | TRBV5-6 | TRBD1 | once
CASSEGQGDYGYTF | TGCGCCAGCAGCGAGGGACAGGGGGACTATGGCTACACCTTC | TRBJ1-2 | TRBV5-1 | TRBD1 | -
CASGFGQHGTEAFF | TGTGCTAGTGGTTTCGGACAGCACGGCACTGAAGCTTTCTTT | TRBJ1-1 | TRBV12-5 | - | -
CASANQGGNTEAFF | TGCGCCAGCGCTAATCAGGGAGGGAACACTGAAGCTTTCTTT | TRBJ1-1 | TRBV5-1 | - | -
CASSLVYGQGQTQYF | TGTGCCAGCAGCTTAGTGTATGGGCAGGGCCAGACCCAGTACTTC | TRBJ2-5 | TRBV11-3 | - | -
CASSERTGYEQYF | TGTGCCAGCAGTGAAAGGACAGGGTACGAGCAGTACTTC | TRBJ2-7 | TRBV27 | TRBD1 | -
CASTTKQENTGELFF | TGTGCCAGCACCACCAAGCAGGAGAACACCGGGGAGCTGTTTTTT | TRBJ2-2 | TRBV5-4 | - | -
CASSSRINTGELFF | TGTGCCAGCAGTTCGCGCATCAACACCGGGGAGCTGTTTTTT | TRBJ2-2 | TRBV6-1 | - | -
CASSPAPSINTQYF | TGTGCCAGCAGCCCCGCTCCGAGCATAAATACGCAGTATTTT | TRBJ2-3 | TRBV11-2 | - | -
CASMGGQKNYEQYF | TGTGCCAGCATGGGGGGACAGAAGAACTACGAGCAGTACTTC | TRBJ2-7 | TRBV2 | - | -
CASSDYGGKGADTQYF | TGTGCCAGCAGTGACTACGGGGGGAAGGGTGCAGATACGCAGTATTTT | TRBJ2-3 | TRBV6-4 | TRBD2 | -
CASSAGAGTGPFTDTQYF | TGTGCCAGCAGCGCCGGTGCCGGGACAGGGCCCTTCACAGATACGCAGTATTTT | TRBJ2-3 | TRBV11-1 | TRBD1 | -
CASSPRGEQPQHF | TGTGCCAGCAGCCCCAGGGGGGAACAGCCCCAGCATTTT | TRBJ1-5 | TRBV7-9 | TRBD1 | once
CASSLRGKGFDSPLHF | TGTGCCAGCAGCTTGAGGGGGAAAGGATTTGATTCACCCCTCCACTTT | TRBJ1-6 | TRBV7-8 | - | -
CASSLGPEENQPQHF | TGTGCCAGCAGCTTGGGGCCCGAGGAGAATCAGCCCCAGCATTTT | TRBJ1-5 | TRBV5-5 | - | -
CASSFRGQGSNSPLHF | TGTGCCAGCAGCTTCCGCGGACAGGGTAGTAATTCACCCCTCCACTTT | TRBJ1-6 | TRBV11-1 | TRBD1 | few
CSVDRDRGFNEQFF | TGCAGCGTTGACCGGGACAGGGGATTCAATGAGCAGTTCTTC | TRBJ2-1 | TRBV29-1 | TRBD1 | -
CASSLGGAGANVLTF | TGTGCCAGCAGCTTGGGGGGGGCTGGGGCCAACGTCCTGACTTTC | TRBJ2-6 | TRBV5-5 | - | -
CASSQDTNYGYTF | TGTGCCAGCAGCCAAGACACAAACTATGGCTACACCTTC | TRBJ1-2 | TRBV4-2 | - | few
CASRREGHKENYGYTF | TGTGCCTCTAGACGGGAGGGACACAAAGAGAACTATGGCTACACCTTC | TRBJ1-2 | TRBV19 | - | -
CASSYPGLGDHEQYF | TGTGCCAGCAGTTATCCAGGACTAGGGGACCACGAGCAGTACTTC | TRBJ2-7 | TRBV6-5 | TRBD2 | -
CASSMDRANYGYTF | TGTGCCAGTAGTATGGACAGAGCTAACTATGGCTACACCTTC | TRBJ1-2 | TRBV19 | - | -
CASSQEWDRQKLFF | TGCGCCAGCAGCCAAGAGTGGGACAGGCAAAAACTGTTTTTT | TRBJ1-4 | TRBV4-1 | TRBD1 | -